This TCR beta chain was found in a study of blood T cell repertoires in COVID-19. Study details: Specimens from acute and convalescent COVID-19 originated in the United States, Italy and Spain.

This CDR3 has 13 amino acids. Between the trimmed V and J ends, which lost 5 bases and 8 bases, there was a span of 15 bases. Sequenced by immunoSEQ multiplex PCR; TCRdb stores in-frame clones only, minus some. Altogether about 330,000 clones are present, about 91% being singletons, with the ten largest covering around 10%. The table lists this clone with a count of one. This TCR was sampled from a man aged 25-45 years with COVID-19, enrolled during active disease. The material sequenced was peripheral blood. The V gene is TRBV12-3 or TRBV12-4, the J gene TRBJ1-2, with D maybe TRBD1 (5 bases). The CDR3 bases are TGTGCCAGCAGTCCGACAGAAATGTACGGCTACACCTTC. Protein product: CASSPTEMYGYTF.